This T cell receptor beta chain was obtained from a study of blood T cell repertoires in COVID-19. Looking at the study overall: Acute-phase and convalescent COVID-19 samples originated in the United States, Italy and Spain.

The CDR3 loop spans 13 amino acids. The V and J ends lost 1 base and 4 bases respectively, with 10 bases between them. Germline lookup yields CDR1 SQVTM and CDR2 ANQGSEA. Assay: immunoSEQ multiplex PCR; the TCRdb copy retains only in-frame clones and omits some. The sample includes roughly 150,000 clones, 70% to 90% of them seen just once. The chain joins TRBV29-1 to TRBJ1-2; D gene ambiguous. The sequence was obtained from a human donor in a cohort sampled during active COVID-19. The specimen was peripheral blood. The chain's CDR3 is CSVEGARTYGYTF. The DNA of the CDR3 is TGCAGCGTTGAAGGGGCCAGAACCTATGGCTACACCTTC.